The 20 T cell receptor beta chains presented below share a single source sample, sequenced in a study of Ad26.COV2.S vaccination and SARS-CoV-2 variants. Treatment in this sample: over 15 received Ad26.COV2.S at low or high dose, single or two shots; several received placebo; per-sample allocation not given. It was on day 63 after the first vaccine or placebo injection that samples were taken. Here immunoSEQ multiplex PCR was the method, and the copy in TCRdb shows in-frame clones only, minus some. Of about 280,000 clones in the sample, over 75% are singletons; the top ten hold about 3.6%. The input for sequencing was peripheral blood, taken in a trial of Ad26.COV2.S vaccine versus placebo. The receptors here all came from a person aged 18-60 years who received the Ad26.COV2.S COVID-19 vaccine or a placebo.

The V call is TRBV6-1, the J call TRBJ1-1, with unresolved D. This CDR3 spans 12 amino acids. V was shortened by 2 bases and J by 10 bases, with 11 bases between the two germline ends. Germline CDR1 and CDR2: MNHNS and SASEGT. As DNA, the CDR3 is TGTGCCAGCAGTGAAAGTGGAAGGGCAGCTTTCTTT. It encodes CASSESGRAAFF.

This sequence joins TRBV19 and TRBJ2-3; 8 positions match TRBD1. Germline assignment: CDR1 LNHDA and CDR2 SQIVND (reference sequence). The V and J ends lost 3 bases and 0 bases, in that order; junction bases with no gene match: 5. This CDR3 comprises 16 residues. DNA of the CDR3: TGTGCCAGTAGTATTGACAGGGGATCTAGCACAGATACGCAGTATTTT. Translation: CASSIDRGSSTDTQYF.

The CDR3 reads CASSSQKVTEAFF. The CDR3 coding sequence is TGTGCCAGCAGCTCTCAAAAGGTCACTGAAGCTTTCTTT. V is TRBV7-2 and J is TRBJ1-1; D not certain. The V end lost 4 bases, the J end lost 4 bases, and 10 bases lay between the germline ends. Germline V gene lookup returns CDR1 SGHTA and CDR2 FQGNSA. The CDR3 runs to 13 residues.

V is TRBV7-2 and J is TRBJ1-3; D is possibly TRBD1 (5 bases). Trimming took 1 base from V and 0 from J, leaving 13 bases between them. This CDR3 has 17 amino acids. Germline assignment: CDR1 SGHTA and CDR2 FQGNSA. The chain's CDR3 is CASSLEGGVFSGNTIYF. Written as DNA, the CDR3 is TGTGCCAGCAGCTTAGAGGGAGGGGTCTTCTCTGGAAACACCATATATTTT.

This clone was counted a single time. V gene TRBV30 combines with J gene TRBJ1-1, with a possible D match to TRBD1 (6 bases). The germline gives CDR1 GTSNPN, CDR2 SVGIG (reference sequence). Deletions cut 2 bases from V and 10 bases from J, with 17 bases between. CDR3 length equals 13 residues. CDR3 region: CAWSINREGAAFF. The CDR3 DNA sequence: TGTGCCTGGAGTATAAACAGGGAGGGTGCAGCTTTCTTT. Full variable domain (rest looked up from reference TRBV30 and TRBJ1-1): SQTIHQWPATLVQPVGSPLSLECTVEGTSNPNLYWYRQAAGRGLQLLFYSVGIGQISSEVPQNLSASRPQDRQFILSSKKLLLSDSGFYLCAWSINREGAAFFGQGTRLTVV.

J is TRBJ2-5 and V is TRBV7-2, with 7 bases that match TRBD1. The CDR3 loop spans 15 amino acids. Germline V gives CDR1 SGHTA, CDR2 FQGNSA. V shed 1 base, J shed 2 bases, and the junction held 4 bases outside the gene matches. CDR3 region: CASSLDRGFQETQYF. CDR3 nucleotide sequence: TGTGCCAGCAGCTTAGACAGGGGATTTCAAGAGACCCAGTACTTC.

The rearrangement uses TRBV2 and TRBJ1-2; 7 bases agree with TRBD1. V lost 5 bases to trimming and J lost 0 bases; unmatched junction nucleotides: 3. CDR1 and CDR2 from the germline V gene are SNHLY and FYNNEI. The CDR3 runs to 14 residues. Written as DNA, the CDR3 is TGTGCCAGCAGTCGACAGGGATCTAACTATGGCTACACCTTC. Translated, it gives CASSRQGSNYGYTF.

The CDR3 reads CASSLLQAVSYEQYF. The CDR3 coding sequence is TGTGCCAGCAGCTTGTTGCAAGCCGTCTCCTACGAGCAGTACTTC. The chain recombines TRBV5-6 with TRBJ2-7; D unresolved. Trimming stripped 1 base from V and 0 bases from J, with 11 bases between. This CDR3 contains 15 residues. CDR1 is SGHDT, CDR2 YYEEEE, per germline. Full variable domain (missing parts from reference TRBV5-6 and TRBJ2-7): DAGVTQSPTHLIKTRGQQVTLRCSPKSGHDTVSWYQQALGQGPQFIFQYYEEEERQRGNFPDRFSGHQFPNYSSELNVNALLLGDSALYLCASSLLQAVSYEQYFGPGTRLTVT.

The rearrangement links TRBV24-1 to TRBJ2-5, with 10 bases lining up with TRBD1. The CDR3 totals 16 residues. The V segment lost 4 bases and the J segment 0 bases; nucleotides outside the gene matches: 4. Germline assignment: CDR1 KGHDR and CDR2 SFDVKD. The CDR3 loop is CATSETGTGDQETQYF. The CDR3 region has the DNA TGTGCCACCAGTGAAACCGGGACAGGGGACCAAGAGACCCAGTACTTC.

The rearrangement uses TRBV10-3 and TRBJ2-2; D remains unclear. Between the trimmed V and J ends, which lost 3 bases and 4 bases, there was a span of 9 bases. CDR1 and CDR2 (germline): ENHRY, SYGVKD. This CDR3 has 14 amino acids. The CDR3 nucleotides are TGTGCCATCAGTGATACCGGGCCCACCGGGGAGCTGTTTTTT. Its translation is CAISDTGPTGELFF.

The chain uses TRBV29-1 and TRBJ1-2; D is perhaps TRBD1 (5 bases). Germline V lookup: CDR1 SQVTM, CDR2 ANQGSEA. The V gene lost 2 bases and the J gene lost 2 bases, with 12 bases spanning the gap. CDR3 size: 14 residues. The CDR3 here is CSVEKGVGNYGYTF. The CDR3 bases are TGCAGCGTTGAAAAAGGGGTAGGAAACTATGGCTACACCTTC.

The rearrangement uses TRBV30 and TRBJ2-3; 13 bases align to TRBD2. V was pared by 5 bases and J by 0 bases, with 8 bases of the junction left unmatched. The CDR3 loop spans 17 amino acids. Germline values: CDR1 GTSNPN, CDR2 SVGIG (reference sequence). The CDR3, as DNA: TGTGCCTGGTCGACTAGCGGGAGGCCCGCGAGCACAGATACGCAGTATTTT. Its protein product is CAWSTSGRPASTDTQYF.

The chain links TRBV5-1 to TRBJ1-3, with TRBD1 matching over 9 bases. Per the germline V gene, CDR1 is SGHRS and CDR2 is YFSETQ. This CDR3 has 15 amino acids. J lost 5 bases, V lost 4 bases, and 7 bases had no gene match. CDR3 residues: CASSLLGTGRNTIYF. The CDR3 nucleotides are TGCGCCAGCAGCCTCCTCGGGACAGGGCGAAACACCATATATTTT.

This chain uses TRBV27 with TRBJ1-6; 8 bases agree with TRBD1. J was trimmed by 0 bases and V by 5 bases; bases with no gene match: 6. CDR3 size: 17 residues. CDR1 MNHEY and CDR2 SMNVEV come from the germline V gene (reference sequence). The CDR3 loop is CASSIRTGSSYNSPLHF. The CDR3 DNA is TGTGCCAGCAGTATCCGGACAGGGAGCTCCTATAATTCACCCCTCCACTTT.

The CDR3 loop reads CASSLAGRVTDTQYF. DNA for the CDR3: TGCGCCAGCAGCTTGGCCGGGCGGGTCACAGATACGCAGTATTTT. The chain employs TRBV5-1 and TRBJ2-3, with D possibly matching TRBD2 (5 bases). V dropped 0 bases and J dropped 2 bases, with 10 bases sitting between them. The CDR3 has 15 amino acids. CDR1 is SGHRS and CDR2 is YFSETQ in the germline V gene.

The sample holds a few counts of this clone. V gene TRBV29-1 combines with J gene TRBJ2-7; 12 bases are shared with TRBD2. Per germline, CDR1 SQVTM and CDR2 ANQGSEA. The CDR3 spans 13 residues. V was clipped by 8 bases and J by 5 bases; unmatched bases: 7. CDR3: CSSRLAGDHEQYF. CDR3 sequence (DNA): TGCAGCTCCCGACTAGCGGGAGACCACGAGCAGTACTTC.

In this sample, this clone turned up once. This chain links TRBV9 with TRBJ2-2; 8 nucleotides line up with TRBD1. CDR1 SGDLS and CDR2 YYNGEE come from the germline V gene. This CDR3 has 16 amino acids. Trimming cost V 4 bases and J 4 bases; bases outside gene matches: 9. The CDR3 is CASSKGVQGGTGELFF. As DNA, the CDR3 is TGTGCCAGCAGCAAAGGGGTACAGGGGGGCACCGGGGAGCTGTTTTTT. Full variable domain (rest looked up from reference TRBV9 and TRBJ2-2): DSGVTQTPKHLITATGQRVTLRCSPRSGDLSVYWYQQSLDQGLQFLIQYYNGEERAKGNILERFSAQQFPDLHSELNLSSLELGDSALYFCASSKGVQGGTGELFFGEGSRLTVL.

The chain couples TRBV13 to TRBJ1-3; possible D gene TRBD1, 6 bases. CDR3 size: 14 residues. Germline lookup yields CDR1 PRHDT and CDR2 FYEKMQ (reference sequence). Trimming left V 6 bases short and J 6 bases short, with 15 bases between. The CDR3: CASRDAGAANTIYF. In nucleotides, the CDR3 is TGTGCCAGCAGGGACGCGGGGGCGGCAAACACCATATATTTT.

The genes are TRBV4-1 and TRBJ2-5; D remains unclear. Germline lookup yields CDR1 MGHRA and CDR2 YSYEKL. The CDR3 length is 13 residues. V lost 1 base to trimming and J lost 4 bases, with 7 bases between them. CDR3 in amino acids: CASSQALGETQYF. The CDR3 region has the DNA TGCGCCAGCAGCCAAGCGCTGGGAGAGACCCAGTACTTC.

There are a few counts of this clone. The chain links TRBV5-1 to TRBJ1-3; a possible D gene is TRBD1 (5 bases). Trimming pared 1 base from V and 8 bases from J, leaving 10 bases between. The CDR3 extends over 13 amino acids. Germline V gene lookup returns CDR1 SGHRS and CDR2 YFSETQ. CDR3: CASSLSGPDTIYF. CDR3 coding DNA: TGCGCCAGCAGCTTGTCGGGGCCGGACACCATATATTTT.